The TCR beta chain described here comes from a study of response to subunit inactivated influenza vaccine. This clonotype has a count of ten or more. Its antigen is undetermined. TCRdb itself ran the RT-PCR reads through MiXCR, one entry per CDR3 protein. Among approximately 700,000 distinct CDR3 sequences listed, 11% to 15% were seen once. Study outcomes and limitations: The authors put forward the suggestion that each seasonal influenza vaccination may bring in only a limited number of new T cells.

The V gene end was trimmed by 2 bases and the J gene end by 4 bases; junction bases not matched to a gene: 13. The CDR3 extends over 17 amino acids. Germline lookup yields CDR1 SGHRS and CDR2 YFSETQ. The V and J genes are TRBV5-1 and TRBJ1-1; 8 bases are a match to TRBD1. This TCR was recovered from a man aged 45-65 years who received an inactivated influenza vaccine. The sequencing here drew on PBMCs from blood, taken less than 15 days before vaccination. CDR3 DNA sequence: TGCGCCAGCAGCTTCCGCGGCCGGGACAGGTTGAGCACTGAAGCTTTCTTT. It translates to CASSFRGRDRLSTEAFF. Full variable domain (missing parts from reference TRBV5-1 and TRBJ1-1): KAGVTQTPRYLIKTRGQQVTLSCSPISGHRSVSWYQQTPGQGLQFLFEYFSETQRNKGNFPGRFSGRQFSNSRSEMNVSTLELGDSALYLCASSFRGRDRLSTEAFFGQGTRLTVV.